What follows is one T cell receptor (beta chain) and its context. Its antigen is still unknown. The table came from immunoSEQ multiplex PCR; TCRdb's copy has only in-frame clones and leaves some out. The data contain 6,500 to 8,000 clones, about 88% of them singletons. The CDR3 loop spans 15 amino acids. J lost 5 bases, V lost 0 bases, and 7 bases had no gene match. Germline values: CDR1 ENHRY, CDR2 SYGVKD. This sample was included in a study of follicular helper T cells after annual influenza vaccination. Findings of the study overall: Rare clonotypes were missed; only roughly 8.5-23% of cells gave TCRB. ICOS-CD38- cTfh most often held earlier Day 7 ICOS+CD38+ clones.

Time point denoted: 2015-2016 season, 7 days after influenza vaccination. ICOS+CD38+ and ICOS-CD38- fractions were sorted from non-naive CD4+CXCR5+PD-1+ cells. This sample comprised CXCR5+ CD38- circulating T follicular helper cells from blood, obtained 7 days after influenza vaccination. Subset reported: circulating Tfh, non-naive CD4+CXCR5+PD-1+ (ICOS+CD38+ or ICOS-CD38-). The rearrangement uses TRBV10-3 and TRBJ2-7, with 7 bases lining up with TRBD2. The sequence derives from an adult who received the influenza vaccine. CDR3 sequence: CAISESGGSSHEQYF. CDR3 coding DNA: TGTGCCATCAGTGAGTCGGGGGGGAGTTCCCACGAGCAGTACTTC.